The T cell receptor beta chain described here comes from a study of blood T cell repertoires in COVID-19. At the level of the study: Acute-phase and convalescent COVID-19 samples originated in the United States, Italy and Spain.

This CDR3 region has 16 residues. Per germline, CDR1 LGHDT and CDR2 YNNKEL (reference sequence). V lost 4 bases and J lost 0, with 12 bases in between. In the original workflow: Researchers report that nucleated cell counts were estimated from reference gene primer amplification. The table came from immunoSEQ multiplex PCR; TCRdb's copy has only in-frame clones and leaves some out. From that table come the V and J calls and clone size; the DNA was used to work out D and trimming. The sample lists 200,000 to 250,000 clones; around four fifths were seen once. The source of this sequence is a woman aged 70-85 years with active or convalescent COVID-19. The chain couples TRBV3-1 (or the pseudogene TRBV3-2) to TRBJ1-4; TRBD1 is a possible D gene (5 bases). Input material: peripheral blood. The DNA for the CDR3 is TGTGCCAGCAGCCCAGGACACATGACAACTAATGAAAAACTGTTTTTT. Protein sequence: CASSPGHMTTNEKLFF.